This T cell receptor (beta chain) was observed in a study of vaccination effects on CD4 cells after COVID-19. General study findings and limits: The study found that only 1 of 255 vaccine-induced clones from healthy vaccinees cross-reacted with common cold coronaviruses. Whether induced by infection or by vaccine, clones showed marked clonal contraction late after vaccination.

Assay: immunoSEQ multiplex PCR; the TCRdb copy retains only in-frame clones and omits some. The sample shows roughly 32,000 clones, around 70% of them seen only once. On this clone itself: The target antigen is unknown.

CDR1 and CDR2 (germline): KGHDR, SFDVKD. This CDR3 is 18 amino acids long. V was shortened by 0 bases and J by 3 bases, with 17 bases between the two germline ends. Using viral peptide pools, the ViraFEST assay grew out antigen-specific CD4+ T cells prior to sequencing. Following an approximately 11-day culture, CD4+ T cells were purified. It was two doses of either the BNT162b2 or mRNA-1273 vaccine that participants received. Half the medium was replaced with IL-2 medium on days 3 and 7. This chain uses TRBV24-1 with TRBJ1-5; D unclear. The sequence was collected from a human donor who received a COVID-19 vaccine. The input for sequencing was CD4+ T cells from PBMCs cultured with HCoV-229E spike peptides, taken after COVID-19 vaccination. The CDR3 nucleotides are TGTGCCACCAGTGATTTGACTAGCGGGAGGTTTGACAATCAGCCCCAGCATTTT. This encodes CATSDLTSGRFDNQPQHF.